A selection of T cell receptor beta chains follows, all from one sample in a study of shared clonotypes between healthy human individuals. Some clones are missing from TCRdb's copy, which holds only in-frame ones; the method was immunoSEQ multiplex PCR. The table has 2.3 million or so clones, just over 90% seen once; the top ten hold 0.39%. Material: naive CD4+ T cells from PBMCs. Receptors were obtained from a man aged 18 to 29 in good health. Some clones in this sample may be carry-over from other donors' samples. Each CDR3 is given with its conserved first and last residue. D genes are given only for firm matches. Clone sizes are given selectively: once, few, many, or a class where the clone is expanded.

>TRBV9|-|TRBJ2-7|TRBD2
TGTGCCAGCAGCGTCCTAGCGGGGGCTACCTACGAGCAGTACTTC
CASSVLAGATYEQYF
>TRBV29-1|few|TRBJ1-1|TRBD1
TGCAGCGTCACTCGGACAGGGCTAATGAACACTGAAGCTTTCTTT
CSVTRTGLMNTEAFF
>TRBV25-1|-|TRBJ1-1|-
TGTGCCAGCAGTAAGTTGGACAGTGTGGGGACTGAAGCTTTCTTT
CASSKLDSVGTEAFF
>TRBV10-2|-|TRBJ2-5|-
TGCGCCAGCAAAGGTCTCGACGAAGGTAACAGAAACCGCTTGAAGTACCAAGAGACCCAGTACTTC
CASKGLDEGNRNRLKYQETQYF
>TRBV7-9|few|TRBJ1-2|-
TGTGCCAGCAGCCTGGGACAACTCCTAGAGGGCTACACCTTC
CASSLGQLLEGYTF
>TRBV4-1|-|TRBJ2-5|-
TGCGCCAGCAGCCTCCGCGGAGGCGGGGCCCAAGAGACCCAGTACTTC
CASSLRGGGAQETQYF
>TRBV29-1|-|TRBJ1-4|-
TGCGCCAGCGGGAAAAATGAAAAACTGTTTTTT
CASGKNEKLFF
>TRBV7-9|-|TRBJ1-1|-
TGTGCCAGCAGCCCACGGCGTAACACTGAAGCTTTCTTT
CASSPRRNTEAFF
>TRBV27|once|TRBJ2-3|TRBD2
TGTGCCAGCAGTCCTGGACTAGCGGTTTACACAGATACGCAGTATTTT
CASSPGLAVYTDTQYF
>TRBV2|once|TRBJ2-3|-
TGTGCCAGCAGTGATCTTGGTAGCACAGATACGCAGTATTTT
CASSDLGSTDTQYF
>TRBV18|-|TRBJ1-3|-
TGTGCCAGCTCACCTCCTGACCGCTCTGGAAACACCATATATTTT
CASSPPDRSGNTIYF
>TRBV4-1|-|TRBJ1-6|-
TGCGCCAGCAGCCAAGCTCTGCTATATAATTCACCCCTCCACTTT
CASSQALLYNSPLHF
>TRBV9|-|TRBJ2-1|TRBD2
TGTGCCAGCCAGAAGGTAGCGGGGCACAATGAGCAGTTCTTC
CASQKVAGHNEQFF
>TRBV4-2|once|TRBJ2-5|-
TGTGCCAGCAGCCAAGGGACTCGAGAGACCCAGTACTTC
CASSQGTRETQYF
>TRBV19|-|TRBJ2-2|-
TGTGCCTCTAACGGGGCTGTGAACACCGGGGAGCTGTTTTTT
CASNGAVNTGELFF
>TRBV28|-|TRBJ2-2|-
TGTGCCAGCAGGCTTCCAGGGGTAGAGAACACCGGGGAGCTGTTTTTT
CASRLPGVENTGELFF
>TRBV5-1|-|TRBJ2-1|-
TGCGCCAGCAGCTTGGCCCCTGGGATGCAGGGCTATGAGCAGTTCTTC
CASSLAPGMQGYEQFF
>TRBV6-6|-|TRBJ2-7|-
TGTGCCAGCAGACTGGACATGAACTACGAGCAGTACTTC
CASRLDMNYEQYF
>TRBV28|once|TRBJ2-7|TRBD2
TGTGCCAGCAGCCTAAGCGGGGTTTCCTACGAGCAGTACTTC
CASSLSGVSYEQYF
>TRBV11-1|-|TRBJ2-1|TRBD2
TGTGCCAGCAGACGAGCGGGAGGGCCAAATGAGCAGTTCTTC
CASRRAGGPNEQFF
>TRBV28|-|TRBJ2-4|TRBD2
TGTGCCAGCAGTTTATCACGGCGGCTAGCGGGAGAATTC
CASSLSRRLAGEF
>TRBV18|-|TRBJ1-1|-
TGTGCCAGCTCAGGGGACTTGTACACTGAAGCTTTCTTT
CASSGDLYTEAFF
>TRBV5-4|-|TRBJ1-4|-
TGTGCCAGCAGCCCAGGGACCGACTCAACTAATGAAAAACTGTTTTTT
CASSPGTDSTNEKLFF
>TRBV5-6|once|TRBJ2-7|TRBD1
TGTGCCAGCAGCTTCTCCAACAGGGGCTCGTGGGAGCAGTACTTC
CASSFSNRGSWEQYF